This T cell receptor beta chain emerged from a study of blood T cell repertoires in COVID-19. Assay used: immunoSEQ multiplex PCR; TCRdb lists only in-frame clones, some missing. The data contain some 56,000 clones, 81% of them singletons. The CDR3 spans 16 residues. V lost 3 bases to trimming and J lost 0 bases; unmatched junction nucleotides: 5. Germline CDR1 and CDR2: SGHAT and FQNNGV. The chain uses TRBV11-2 and TRBJ1-3, with TRBD1 matching over 7 bases. Material for sequencing was peripheral blood. This TCR derives from a woman of 80 years or more with active or convalescent COVID-19. CDR3 residues: CASSFQGGLSGNTIYF. In nucleotides, the CDR3 is TGTGCCAGCAGCTTTCAAGGGGGCCTCTCTGGAAACACCATATATTTT.